This T cell receptor beta chain was profiled in a study of blood T cell repertoires in COVID-19. Study-level background: Specimens from acute and convalescent COVID-19 originated in the United States, Italy and Spain. Nucleic acid was either cDNA or gDNA, and it came from T cells, B-cell-depleted T cells, or PBMCs.

Produced via immunoSEQ multiplex PCR; TCRdb's table is partial and in-frame only. The table has approximately 380,000 clones, 80% to 95% seen once; the top ten hold roughly 0.9%. Deletions cut 3 bases from V and 6 bases from J, with 12 bases between. Per the germline V gene, CDR1 is GTSNPN and CDR2 is SVGIG (reference sequence). This CDR3 comprises 13 residues. The V call is TRBV30, the J call TRBJ1-5; tentatively, D is TRBD1 (5 bases). The source is a woman aged 40 to 50 who had been exposed to COVID-19. Sequencing used PBMCs or T cells enriched from blood (not recorded which). CDR3 nucleotide sequence: TGTGCCTGGAGCGTTCAGGGAGGTCAGCCCCAGCATTTT. This sequence encodes CAWSVQGGQPQHF.